This T cell receptor (beta chain) is drawn from a study of T cell responses to AZD1222 COVID-19 vaccine (dated by TCRdb to the early 2020s). For the wider study: TCR sequencing was performed for 230 to 250 trial participants, of whom about 200 were given two doses of AZD1222 and 26 were given two doses of MenACWY control vaccine. Trial participants were enrolled by age into 18-55, 56-69 and 70-plus year subgroups, with roughly 160, 29 and 62 TCR-sequenced participants respectively.

General study outcomes and caveats: After two AZD1222 doses, both the breadth and the depth of spike-specific TCRs were significantly higher than at day 0 and than in MenACWY recipients. Nearly half of unique spike-specific TCRs reportedly recognized epitopes outside regions mutated in the B.1.351 and B.1.1.7 variants. The whole spike protein was spanned by vaccine-associated CD4 TCRs, and dominant responses were seen in regions 160-218 and 743-854. The 56-69-year group was small, and its depth increase did not reach significance, likely because of low power. Conclusions about previously exposed vaccinees are limited because only a handful of AZD1222 recipients were SARS-CoV-2 seropositive at baseline. Because no samples from the day 14 peak response were available, repertoires could be characterized only after the peak T cell response. Participants were mostly white British, with more females than males. The authors suggested clonal diversity may have been underestimated.

Sample time point, as interpreted from the label and publication: about 28 days (+/-7) after the second vaccine dose. AZD1222 recipients whose second dose came at about 4 weeks and those whose second dose came at about 12 weeks were combined into one group, since spike-specific TCR depth and breadth did not differ between the two schedules. The vaccinee samples were drawn from two UK trials, COV001 and COV002, one of which was a single-blind randomized controlled phase 2/3 trial testing AZD1222 (ChAdOx1 nCoV-19) in healthy adults. For TCRbeta chain sequencing, PBMC samples from trial participants were taken at day 0 and at day 28 after the second dose. A note on this clone: There is no known antigen for this receptor. Per-base quality was not reported, and no clone a single base away is much larger than it.

The CDR3 regions of human TCRbeta chains were analyzed by immunosequencing. As for how the authors treated the data: TCRs in the repertoires were matched against a reference library of SARS-CoV-2-specific TCRs that had been generated with the MIRA antigen-specificity platform. Breadth was defined as the fraction of unique TCRs that were SARS-CoV-2-associated. Depth was defined as the fraction of total T cells that were SARS-CoV-2-associated. Each spike-specific TCR was assigned to its reactive spike region and to a CD4 or CD8 class using the MIRA data. Log10-transformed breadth and depth values were compared by one-way ANOVA with Sidak's multiple comparisons tests. TCRdb took this table from immuneACCESS and kept in-frame rearrangements with V and J called. Such tables lack part of the clones; where checked against another copy, unresolved V genes explain under half of the gap, and the rest is unexplained. V and J calls and clone size are given by that table; D and trimming were obtained from the DNA. The sample has more than 110,000 clones on record, 80% to 95% of them singletons. Of the sample, 3.5% to 4.5% is held by the ten largest clones.

Specimen: peripheral blood, collected 28 days after the second AZD1222 dose. This receptor was identified in an adult who received the AZD1222 COVID-19 vaccine.

The CDR3 region: CASSFQGGSLTGELFF. The nucleotide sequence is given as TGTGCCAGCAGTTTCCAAGGGGGCAGTCTAACCGGGGAGCTGTTTTTT. The rearrangement combines TRBV6-5 with TRBJ2-2, with 7 bases aligning to TRBD1. Trimming takes 4 bases off V and 5 bases off J; junction bases not matched to a gene: 10. Measured from the cysteine to the phenylalanine, the CDR3 is 16 residues long. The only DNA kept is the CDR3, 48 bases in frame from the first base. CDR1 MNHEY and CDR2 SVGAGI are derived from the germline V gene.